This T cell receptor (beta chain) was identified during a study of CD8+CD57+ T cells in acquired aplastic anemia. Ten or more counts support this clonotype. The antigen is not known. Overall study findings and caveats: Between patients and controls, CD8+ Simpson's diversity did not vary significantly.

Patients who underwent sequencing had shown CD8+CD57+ cell expansion by flow cytometry. No patient had been given any therapy when blood was sampled. The V and J ends lost 6 bases and 8 bases respectively, with 14 bases between them. The CDR3 length is 13 residues. The germline gives CDR1 MDHEN, CDR2 SYDVKM. TCR beta VDJ and CDR3 profiles were obtained from a genomic DNA template. TCRdb independently ran MiXCR on the reads; one entry per CDR3 protein. The sample includes roughly 150,000 distinct CDR3 sequences, around 43% seen only once; the top ten take about 2.9%. The sample comprised sorted CD4+, CD8+, or CD8+CD57+ T cells (not recorded which) from PBMCs. This receptor was identified in a human donor with aplastic anemia. V usage is TRBV28 and J usage is TRBJ2-1; D might be TRBD2 (6 bases). The CDR3: CASRLGGIDEQFF. CDR3 nucleotide sequence: TGTGCCAGCAGGCTGGGGGGTATCGATGAGCAGTTCTTC.